The present entry profiles one T cell receptor (beta chain) with its context. The antigen remains unidentified. The V end was cut by 2 bases, the J end by 3 bases, with 4 bases between. The germline CDR1 and CDR2 sequences are SGHVS and FQNEAQ. The CDR3 has 12 amino acids. The sample originates from a study of T cell repertoires in cytomegalovirus infection. TCRdb passed the reads through MiXCR, listing each CDR3 protein once. The repertoire holds around 800,000 distinct CDR3 sequences, with about 33% as singletons. The specimen comprised cultured CD8+ T cells from PBMCs, sampled from culture after CMV antigen stimulation. J is TRBJ2-5 and V is TRBV7-8; unclear D gene. The receptor was isolated from a human donor in good health (CMV status not recorded). Some clones in this sample may be carry-over from other donors' samples. CDR3 DNA sequence: TGTGCCAGCAGCTTAAAGAAAGAGACCCAGTACTTC. Translating it yields CASSLKKETQYF.